These 15 T cell receptor beta chains originate from one sample sequenced in a study of T cells in localized non-small cell lung cancer. TCRdb's copy holds only in-frame clones and misses some; the assay was immunoSEQ multiplex PCR. The sample contains around 31,000 clones, 70% to 90% of which appear only once. Sample: peripheral blood, taken before any cancer treatment. These receptors were obtained from a woman aged 35 to 69 with stage I lung adenocarcinoma.

This clone came up a few times. This chain connects TRBV30 to TRBJ1-2; the match to TRBD1 covers 10 bases. Germline V gene data show CDR1 as GTSNPN and CDR2 as SVGIG (reference sequence). The CDR3 is 16 residues long. Trimming took 2 bases from V and 4 from J; bases not matched to a gene: 10. The CDR3 here is CAWSSGTGAFLYGYTF. CDR3 bases: TGTGCCTGGAGTTCGGGGACAGGGGCCTTTCTCTATGGCTACACCTTC.

The chain recombines TRBV4-3 with TRBJ2-1; the D gene is possibly TRBD2 (6 bases). In germline, CDR1 is LGHNA, CDR2 YSLEER. CDR3 length equals 15 residues. V was trimmed by 3 bases and J by 4 bases, leaving 13 bases between them. This CDR3 reads CASSHGTGEYNEQFF. CDR3 nucleotides: TGCGCCAGCAGCCATGGGACGGGGGAATACAATGAGCAGTTCTTC.

CDR3 DNA: TGTGCCAGCACCCAAATGGGGACAGGGAAAGCCGAGCAGTACTTC. Residues: CASTQMGTGKAEQYF. This sequence joins TRBV6-1 and TRBJ2-7, with 9 bases aligning to TRBD1. The CDR3 length is 15 residues. V dropped 7 bases and J dropped 6; count of bases not matched to a gene: 13. CDR1 is MNHNS and CDR2 is SASEGT in the germline V gene.

This clone was observed a single time. The V and J genes are TRBV19 and TRBJ2-7; 9 bases line up with TRBD2. Per germline, CDR1 LNHDA and CDR2 SQIVND (reference sequence). The CDR3 totals 14 residues. Trimming took 3 bases from V and 2 from J; bases not matched to a gene: 2. The CDR3 bases are TGTGCCAGTAGTATTCCTAGCGGGACCTACGAGCAGTACTTC. Encoded protein: CASSIPSGTYEQYF.

The CDR3 DNA is TGCGCCAGCAGCCAAACCCGGGACACTGAAGCTTTCTTT. Encoded protein: CASSQTRDTEAFF. The chain uses TRBV4-1 and TRBJ1-1; D call uncertain. The CDR3 is 13 residues long. The V end was cut by 2 bases, the J end by 3 bases, with 7 bases between. Looked up from germline, CDR1 is MGHRA and CDR2 is YSYEKL.

This chain joins TRBV7-3 and TRBJ2-2; 8 bases are a match to TRBD2. V gave up 5 bases and J gave up 5 bases; unmatched junction bases: 1. CDR1 is SGHTA, CDR2 FQGTGA, per germline. This CDR3 is 13 amino acids long. Written as DNA, the CDR3 is TGTGCCAGCAGCCCTAGCGGGACCGGGGAGCTGTTTTTT. It encodes CASSPSGTGELFF.

The V gene is TRBV7-2, the J gene TRBJ1-1; D is ambiguous. The CDR3 is 13 amino acids. The germline V gene has CDR1 SGHTA and CDR2 FQGNSA. Trimming cost V 1 base and J 4 bases, with 7 bases left between them. CDR3 nucleotide sequence: TGTGCCAGCAGCTTAGGCGGGGTCACTGAAGCTTTCTTT. Protein sequence: CASSLGGVTEAFF.

The chain combines TRBV9 with TRBJ2-1; 11 positions agree with TRBD2. CDR1 and CDR2 (germline): SGDLS, YYNGEE. V shed 4 bases, J shed 5 bases, and the junction held 8 bases outside the gene matches. The CDR3 is 16 residues long. The chain's CDR3 is CASSPRGTSGNNEQFF. In DNA, the CDR3 is TGTGCCAGCAGCCCTCGGGGGACTAGCGGTAACAATGAGCAGTTCTTC.

The V call is TRBV6-5, the J call TRBJ2-1, with 9 bases lining up with TRBD2. The length of the CDR3 is 15 residues. The germline CDR1 and CDR2 sequences are MNHEY and SVGAGI. V was pared by 5 bases and J by 8 bases, with 10 bases of the junction left unmatched. Written as DNA, the CDR3 is TGTGCCAGCAGTGGCCTCGCGGGGGGGAGGGATGAGCAGTTCTTC. Translated, it gives CASSGLAGGRDEQFF.

The CDR3 DNA follows: TGTGCCAGCAGCGTTGGGACAGGCCCTGGAAATTCACCCCTCCACTTT. Translating it yields CASSVGTGPGNSPLHF. The chain employs TRBV9 and TRBJ1-6; 8 nucleotides agree with TRBD1. V dropped 2 bases and J dropped 7; count of bases not matched to a gene: 8. The CDR3 is 16 residues long. CDR1 is SGDLS and CDR2 is YYNGEE in the germline V gene. Complete variable domain (other parts from reference TRBV9 and TRBJ1-6): DSGVTQTPKHLITATGQRVTLRCSPRSGDLSVYWYQQSLDQGLQFLIQYYNGEERAKGNILERFSAQQFPDLHSELNLSSLELGDSALYFCASSVGTGPGNSPLHFGNGTRLTVT.

This clone was detected only once. The chain couples TRBV7-9 to TRBJ2-7; D is perhaps TRBD2 (6 bases). V shed 1 base and J shed 6 bases, with 7 bases lying between them. The CDR3 length is 12 residues. Germline lookup yields CDR1 SEHNR and CDR2 FQNEAQ (reference sequence). In nucleotides, the CDR3 is TGTGCCAGCAGCTTAGGTAGCGGCGAGCAGTACTTC. Amino acids: CASSLGSGEQYF. Supplemented by reference TRBV7-9 and TRBJ2-7, the full variable domain reads DTGVSQNPRHKITKRGQNVTFRCDPISEHNRLYWYRQTLGQGPEFLTYFQNEAQLEKSRLLSDRFSAERPKGSFSTLEIQRTEQGDSAMYLCASSLGSGEQYFGPGTRLTVT.

This chain connects TRBV28 to TRBJ2-7; possible D gene TRBD1, 5 bases. The CDR3 is made up of 12 amino acids. Germline V gene lookup returns CDR1 MDHEN and CDR2 SYDVKM. V was pared by 2 bases and J by 5 bases, with 7 bases between. The CDR3 DNA sequence: TGTGCCAGCAGTTTACTCAGGGACGAGCAGTACTTC. It translates to CASSLLRDEQYF.

The genes are TRBV21-1 and TRBJ2-3; the table calls TRBD2, which could not be checked here. TRBV21-1 represents a pseudogene. The CDR3 spans 15 residues. The CDR3 region has the DNA TGTGCCAGCAGCAAAGTCGGGACTAGCACAGATACGCAGTATTTT. Translating it yields CASSKVGTSTDTQYF.

The V gene is TRBV5-1, the J gene TRBJ2-7; D may be TRBD2 (6 bases). Germline values: CDR1 SGHRS, CDR2 YFSETQ. This CDR3 contains 14 residues. V shed 3 bases and J shed 2 bases, with 12 bases lying between them. In DNA, the CDR3 is TGCGCCAGCAGCTCCGGGACTGAGACCTACGAGCAGTACTTC. It translates to CASSSGTETYEQYF.

The CDR3 sequence: CASSVAGAGGLYEQYF. Written as DNA, the CDR3 is TGTGCCAGCAGCGTAGCGGGAGCGGGGGGCCTCTACGAGCAGTACTTC. The chain is built from TRBV9 and TRBJ2-7; TRBD2 matches 9 bases. The V gene's germline CDR1 is SGDLS and CDR2 YYNGEE. The trim removed 0 bases at V and 3 bases at J, leaving 7 bases unmatched. This CDR3 has 16 residues.